The 20 T cell receptor beta chains below were found in one sample sequenced in a study of PD-L1 blockade in urothelial cancer. Using immunoSEQ multiplex PCR, the repertoire was profiled, and TCRdb retains in-frame clones only, with some absent. The data contain roughly 60,000 clones, almost 85% of them singletons. Sample: PBMCs, taken around atezolizumab (anti-PD-L1) treatment. Receptors were obtained from a man in his sixties or seventies with urothelial cancer.

V and J are TRBV18 and TRBJ2-5, with D perhaps matching TRBD1 (5 bases). The germline CDR1 and CDR2 sequences are KGHSH and LQKENI. The CDR3 is 15 amino acids. Trimming took off 4 bases at V and 1 base at J, with 13 bases between the two ends. This chain's CDR3 is CASSLRRDSQETQYF. CDR3 coding DNA: TGTGCCAGCTCACTACGCAGGGATAGCCAAGAGACCCAGTACTTC.

The rearrangement links TRBV28 to TRBJ2-5; 8 nucleotides line up with TRBD1. Germline CDR1 MDHEN, CDR2 SYDVKM. The CDR3 is 14 residues long. The V gene end was trimmed by 8 bases and the J gene end by 5 bases; junction bases not matched to a gene: 10. CDR3 sequence (DNA): TGTGCCAGCTCTGGGGTGACAGGGGATGAGACCCAGTACTTC. Its translation is CASSGVTGDETQYF.

V gene TRBV7-2 combines with J gene TRBJ2-7; TRBD2 might be the D (5 bases). Trimming stripped 10 bases from V and 9 bases from J, with 19 bases between. Germline-derived CDR1 and CDR2 are SGHTA and FQGNSA. The CDR3 has 12 residues. CDR3 residues: CATSRVSGPQYF. The CDR3 DNA sequence: TGTGCCACCTCGCGGGTATCGGGTCCGCAGTACTTC. The complete variable domain, with remaining parts taken from reference TRBV7-2 and TRBJ2-7, reads GAGVSQSPSNKVTEKGKDVELRCDPISGHTALYWYRQSLGQGLEFLIYFQGNSAPDKSGLPSDRFSAERTGGSVSTLTIQRTQQEDSAVYLCATSRVSGPQYFGPGTRLTVT.

The CDR3 protein is CASSQESTSGSYEQYF. The CDR3 DNA reads as TGCGCCAGCAGCCAAGAATCCACTAGCGGCTCCTACGAGCAGTACTTC. The J gene is TRBJ2-7, the V gene TRBV4-1; 8 nucleotides line up with TRBD2. The CDR3 contains 16 residues. V shed 0 bases, J shed 0 bases, and the junction held 4 bases outside the gene matches. Germline loops: CDR1 MGHRA, CDR2 YSYEKL.

The chain combines TRBV29-1 with TRBJ2-2, with a weak D call TRBD2 (6 bases). CDR1 and CDR2 from the germline V gene are SQVTM and ANQGSEA. The CDR3 runs to 13 residues. The V and J ends lost 0 bases and 6 bases respectively, with 8 bases between them. The CDR3 spells CSVEEEGAGELFF. CDR3 nucleotides: TGCAGCGTTGAAGAGGAGGGCGCCGGGGAGCTGTTTTTT.

The V and J genes are TRBV18 and TRBJ1-5; the D gene is possibly TRBD1 (6 bases). CDR1 and CDR2 from the germline V gene are KGHSH and LQKENI. The CDR3 contains 15 residues. Trimming removed 5 bases at V and 1 base at J, with 12 bases between. CDR3 sequence reads: CASSLQGASNQPQHF. CDR3 DNA sequence: TGTGCCAGCTCATTACAGGGTGCAAGCAATCAGCCCCAGCATTTT.

The CDR3 sequence: CASSVAGEGDTQYF. CDR3 in DNA: TGTGCCAGCAGCGTAGCGGGAGAAGGAGATACGCAGTATTTT. The rearrangement links TRBV11-2 to TRBJ2-3, with TRBD2 identical over 9 bases. The V and J ends lost 5 bases and 5 bases, in that order; junction bases with no gene match: 5. Looked up from germline, CDR1 is SGHAT and CDR2 is FQNNGV. This CDR3 has 14 residues.

The chain carries TRBV7-2 and TRBJ2-1; TRBD2 is a possible D gene (5 bases). The CDR3 runs 15 residues. The V gene's germline CDR1 is SGHTA and CDR2 FQGNSA. The V end lost 2 bases, the J end lost 6 bases, and 14 bases lay between the germline ends. CDR3 bases: TGTGCCAGCAGCTTATTCCGAGGGCTAGCCAATGAGCAGTTCTTC. Translation: CASSLFRGLANEQFF.

On this clone: One end of the junction fails to match germline, which may point to a read error. This chain connects TRBV4-1 to TRBJ2-2, with 10 bases that match TRBD1. Germline-derived CDR1 and CDR2 are MGHRA and YSYEKL. The CDR3 runs 15 residues. The CDR3 is CASRQGQGVTGELFF. The CDR3 DNA follows: TGCGCCAGCAGACAAGGACAGGGGGTCACCGGGGAGCTGTTTTTT.

The genes are TRBV28 and TRBJ2-1; D perhaps matches TRBD2 (6 bases). The CDR3 length is 15 residues. The V gene lost 5 bases and the J gene lost 4 bases, with 15 bases spanning the gap. Germline lookup yields CDR1 MDHEN and CDR2 SYDVKM. CDR3 amino acids: CASSVGTLMYNEQFF. The CDR3 DNA is TGTGCCAGCAGTGTCGGGACTCTGATGTACAATGAGCAGTTCTTC.

The J gene is TRBJ2-1, the V gene TRBV30; TRBD2 agrees at 8 bases. Germline CDR1 reads GTSNPN; CDR2 reads SVGIG (reference sequence). After removal of 0 bases from V and 4 bases from J, the junction contained 5 bases not matched to a gene. The CDR3 loop spans 15 amino acids. The CDR3 region has the DNA TGTGCCTGGAGTGTAACGCGGGAGGCTTACAATGAGCAGTTCTTC. The encoded protein is CAWSVTREAYNEQFF.

The CDR3 loop reads CASSYSKRELSNEQYF. Written as DNA, the CDR3 is TGTGCCAGCAGTTACTCGAAGCGGGAATTAAGCAACGAGCAGTACTTC. The chain uses TRBV6-5 and TRBJ2-7, with 7 bases lining up with TRBD2. CDR3 length: 16 amino acids. V shed 0 bases and J 5 bases; nucleotides not matched to a gene: 10. Germline CDR1 is MNHEY and CDR2 is SVGAGI.

The V and J genes are TRBV10-3 and TRBJ2-3; D may be TRBD2 (7 bases). CDR1 is ENHRY, CDR2 SYGVKD, per germline. CDR3 length equals 16 residues. Trimming removed 11 bases from V and 4 bases from J, with 25 bases in between. The CDR3: CAVASERAGAPDTQYF. CDR3 in DNA: TGTGCCGTCGCTAGCGAGAGGGCGGGGGCTCCAGATACGCAGTATTTT.

The chain uses TRBV7-3 and TRBJ1-1; possibly TRBD1 for D (5 bases). The CDR3 has 15 residues. The V end was cut by 5 bases, the J end by 0 bases, with 13 bases between. Per the germline V gene, CDR1 is SGHTA and CDR2 is FQGTGA. This chain's CDR3 is CASSLTTVMNTEAFF. CDR3 DNA: TGTGCCAGCAGCCTCACGACAGTGATGAACACTGAAGCTTTCTTT.

The chain joins TRBV2 to TRBJ2-2; D is unclear. The CDR3 contains 13 residues. The germline CDR1 and CDR2 sequences are SNHLY and FYNNEI. The germline V and J ends were trimmed by 2 bases and 5 bases, with 6 bases remaining between them. CDR3 in DNA: TGTGCCAGCAGTGAAACAACGACCGGGGAGCTGTTTTTT. Translation gives CASSETTTGELFF.

The J gene is TRBJ2-3, the V gene TRBV5-6; 13 nucleotides line up with TRBD2. The germline V gene has CDR1 SGHDT and CDR2 YYEEEE. V dropped 1 base and J dropped 1; count of bases not matched to a gene: 6. This CDR3 has 18 amino acids. In DNA form, the CDR3 reads TGTGCCAGCAGCTTGTGGACTAGCGGGAGTGATGGCACAGATACGCAGTATTTT. This sequence encodes CASSLWTSGSDGTDTQYF.

The chain is built from TRBV6-5 and TRBJ2-7; 9 bases line up with TRBD2. The CDR3 runs 15 residues. The trim removed 5 bases at V and 5 bases at J, leaving 10 bases unmatched. Germline CDR1 is MNHEY and CDR2 is SVGAGI. The CDR3 nucleotides read TGTGCCAGCAGTCCTAGCGGGACCGGGGGGGACGAGCAGTACTTC. This encodes CASSPSGTGGDEQYF.

The gene calls are TRBV18 and TRBJ1-1; D uncertain. The CDR3 extends over 11 amino acids. CDR1 is KGHSH and CDR2 is LQKENI in the germline V gene. CDR3 coding DNA: TGTGCACCGCCCCACTGCACTGAAGCTTTCTTT. It specifies CAPPHCTEAFF. Looking up the rest from reference TRBV18 and TRBJ1-1 gives the full variable domain: NAGVMQNPRHLVRRRGQEARLRCSPMKGHSHVYWYRQLPEEGLKFMVYLQKENIIDESGMPKERFSAEFPKEGPSILRIQQVVRGDSAAYFCAPPHCTEAFFGQGTRLTVV.

V gene TRBV10-3 combines with J gene TRBJ1-4, with TRBD1 matching over 9 bases. Germline loops: CDR1 ENHRY, CDR2 SYGVKD. The ends lost 6 bases at V and 7 bases at J; junction bases unmatched: 3. The CDR3 extends over 13 amino acids. The CDR3: CAISGTGSEKLFF. The DNA of the CDR3 is TGTGCCATCAGCGGGACAGGGTCTGAAAAACTGTTTTTT.

The chain is built from TRBV7-6 and TRBJ1-5; TRBD1 aligns across 8 bases. This CDR3 has 14 amino acids. Germline values: CDR1 SGHVS, CDR2 FNYEAQ. The junction had 3 bases not matched to a gene; V was cut back by 5 bases and J by 3 bases. The CDR3 is CASSGQGNNQPQHF. CDR3 in DNA: TGTGCCAGCAGCGGACAGGGTAACAATCAGCCCCAGCATTTT.